These 27 T cell receptor beta chains came from one sample sequenced in a study of T cell responses to AZD1222 COVID-19 vaccine. Libraries were prepared by immunoSEQ multiplex PCR; TCRdb keeps only in-frame clonotypes and omits some of them. In the table there are 150,000 to 200,000 clones, 80% to 90% of which are singletons. The sequenced sample was peripheral blood, obtained 28 days after the second AZD1222 dose. The receptors come from an adult who received the AZD1222 COVID-19 vaccine.

The chain recombines TRBV3-1 (or the pseudogene TRBV3-2) with TRBJ1-4; TRBD1 is a possible D gene (6 bases). The CDR3 has 15 residues. Looked up from germline, CDR1 is LGHDT and CDR2 is YNNKEL (reference sequence). V lost 5 bases and J lost 8, with 18 bases in between. CDR3 DNA sequence: TGTGCCAGCAGCGAAACAGGGATAGGGGAGGAAAAACTGTTTTTT. Translated, it gives CASSETGIGEEKLFF.

The V and J genes are TRBV30 and TRBJ2-3, with D possibly TRBD1 on 6 matching bases. V was clipped by 8 bases and J by 4 bases, with 19 bases between them. CDR1 and CDR2 (germline): GTSNPN, SVGIG (reference sequence). The CDR3 runs to 14 residues. The DNA of the CDR3 is TGTGCCGTGACCAGGGGAACAGGGCCAGATACGCAGTATTTT. Amino acid sequence: CAVTRGTGPDTQYF.

The gene calls are TRBV5-1 and TRBJ1-1; a possible D gene is TRBD1 (5 bases). From germline, CDR1 is SGHRS and CDR2 YFSETQ. The CDR3 runs 16 residues. Trimming pared 4 bases from V and 1 base from J, leaving 17 bases between. The CDR3 nucleotides are TGCGCCAGCAGCCAGGATGAGGGCGGGGCGAACACTGAAGCTTTCTTT. Translation gives CASSQDEGGANTEAFF.

This clone was counted once. This chain uses TRBV5-6 with TRBJ1-2; 9 bases align to TRBD1. The CDR3 is 15 amino acids. Germline V gene data show CDR1 as SGHDT and CDR2 as YYEEEE. V gave up 2 bases and J gave up 2 bases; unmatched junction bases: 4. The DNA of the CDR3 is TGTGCCAGCAGCTTACCGGGACAGGGCAACTATGGCTACACCTTC. It is translated as CASSLPGQGNYGYTF.

The rearrangement links TRBV11-3 to TRBJ2-1, with 8 bases fitting TRBD1. V shed 0 bases, J shed 8 bases, and the junction held 6 bases outside the gene matches. The CDR3 sequence is 15 residues long. Germline V gives CDR1 SGHNT, CDR2 YENEEA. CDR3 region: CASSLDNRGIDEQFF. CDR3 DNA: TGTGCCAGCAGCTTAGATAACAGGGGGATCGATGAGCAGTTCTTC.

V and J are TRBV6-5 and TRBJ2-5; no reliable D call. Trimming stripped 7 bases from V and 2 bases from J, with 14 bases between. The CDR3 sequence is 14 residues long. CDR1 and CDR2 (germline): MNHEY, SVGAGI. The CDR3 sequence: CASTPFTRQETQYF. For the CDR3, the DNA is TGTGCCAGCACCCCCTTCACAAGGCAAGAGACCCAGTACTTC.

The chain has TRBV6-5 and TRBJ1-1, with unresolved D. Trimming removed 6 bases from V and 1 base from J, with 9 bases in between. CDR3 size: 13 residues. In germline, CDR1 is MNHEY, CDR2 SVGAGI. The CDR3 here is CASRTRRNTEAFF. The CDR3 DNA reads TGTGCCAGCAGAACCCGAAGGAACACTGAAGCTTTCTTT.

The chain carries TRBV19 and TRBJ2-1; perhaps TRBD2 as D (6 bases). Germline V gene sequence: CDR1 LNHDA, CDR2 SQIVND (reference sequence). The CDR3 has 15 amino acids. Trimming cost V 4 bases and J 1 base, with 11 bases left between them. For the CDR3, the DNA is TGTGCCAGTAGTACTCAGCGGGCGTCCTACAATGAGCAGTTCTTC. It codes for CASSTQRASYNEQFF.

The chain couples TRBV29-1 to TRBJ1-6, with 8 bases that match TRBD1. The CDR3 covers 14 residues. Germline assignment: CDR1 SQVTM and CDR2 ANQGSEA. Germline trimming cut 6 bases from V and 6 bases from J; bases unmatched to any gene: 7. CDR3 protein: CSVVPGQGNSPLHF. CDR3 DNA sequence: TGCAGCGTGGTACCAGGACAGGGTAATTCACCCCTCCACTTT.

This chain uses TRBV5-6 with TRBJ1-1, with 8 bases that match TRBD1. Germline V lookup: CDR1 SGHDT, CDR2 YYEEEE. CDR3 length: 17 amino acids. J was trimmed by 4 bases and V by 0 bases; bases with no gene match: 11. CDR3 DNA sequence: TGTGCCAGCAGCTTGGGGGTAGGACAGGGACCTTCCACTGAAGCTTTCTTT. Amino acid sequence: CASSLGVGQGPSTEAFF. Supplemented by reference TRBV5-6 and TRBJ1-1, the full variable domain reads DAGVTQSPTHLIKTRGQQVTLRCSPKSGHDTVSWYQQALGQGPQFIFQYYEEEERQRGNFPDRFSGHQFPNYSSELNVNALLLGDSALYLCASSLGVGQGPSTEAFFGQGTRLTVV.

The chain uses TRBV5-6 and TRBJ1-1; a weak D match, TRBD1 (6 bases). This CDR3 contains 14 residues. Germline V gives CDR1 SGHDT, CDR2 YYEEEE. The V and J ends lost 0 bases and 4 bases respectively, with 10 bases between them. CDR3 coding DNA: TGTGCCAGCAGCTTGGTCCAGGGGAGCACTGAAGCTTTCTTT. Translating gives CASSLVQGSTEAFF.

V and J are TRBV12-5 and TRBJ2-7; D ambiguous. This CDR3 region has 11 residues. V lost 7 bases, J lost 3 bases, and 7 bases lay in between. The germline V gene encodes CDR1 LGHNT and CDR2 FRNRAP. The CDR3 region is CASVQGYEQYF. CDR3 DNA: TGTGCTAGTGTTCAAGGCTACGAGCAGTACTTC.

This sequence joins TRBV7-3 and TRBJ2-3, with D maybe TRBD2 (5 bases). The CDR3 spans 15 residues. Trimming cost V 2 bases and J 4 bases, with 13 bases left between them. CDR1 SGHTA and CDR2 FQGTGA come from the germline V gene. CDR3 nucleotide sequence: TGTGCCAGCAGCTTATCGGGAACTAGGGCAGATACGCAGTATTTT. Translation: CASSLSGTRADTQYF. The full variable domain, its missing parts supplied by reference TRBV7-3 and TRBJ2-3, is GAGVSQTPSNKVTEKGKYVELRCDPISGHTALYWYRQSLGQGPEFLIYFQGTGAADDSGLPNDRFFAVRPEGSVSTLKIQRTERGDSAVYLCASSLSGTRADTQYFGPGTRLTVL.

This chain links TRBV3-1 (or the pseudogene TRBV3-2) with TRBJ2-1, with TRBD2 identical over 7 bases. The CDR3 contains 17 residues. Trimming took 0 bases from V and 6 from J; bases not matched to a gene: 11. Germline values: CDR1 LGHDT, CDR2 YNNKEL (reference sequence). CDR3 DNA sequence: TGTGCCAGCAGCCAAGATATAGCGGCTAGCGGCACCAATGAGCAGTTCTTC. Translating gives CASSQDIAASGTNEQFF.

The V and J genes are TRBV6-5 and TRBJ1-1; the D gene is possibly TRBD1 (6 bases). This CDR3 contains 15 residues. Looked up from germline, CDR1 is MNHEY and CDR2 is SVGAGI. V dropped 5 bases and J dropped 8 bases, with 21 bases sitting between them. The CDR3 DNA sequence: TGTGCCAGCAGTACCTCGAGAGGGGGGAATTCGGAAGCTTTCTTT. It encodes CASSTSRGGNSEAFF.

The chain joins TRBV19 to TRBJ1-4; 7 bases align to TRBD1. CDR1 LNHDA and CDR2 SQIVND come from the germline V gene (reference sequence). This CDR3 region has 15 residues. The trim removed 5 bases at V and 8 bases at J, leaving 11 bases unmatched. The CDR3 DNA sequence: TGTGCCAGTAGTTTGAGGGGGCGCGGGGGCGAAAAACTGTTTTTT. This sequence encodes CASSLRGRGGEKLFF.

The DNA of the CDR3 is TGTGCCAGCAGAACACCGGGACAGGGGAACACTGAAGCTTTCTTT. Its translation: CASRTPGQGNTEAFF. The chain couples TRBV28 to TRBJ1-1; 9 nucleotides agree with TRBD1. V trimming: 6 bases; J trimming: 1 base; junction bases outside the gene matches: 6. Germline V gene data show CDR1 as MDHEN and CDR2 as SYDVKM. This CDR3 contains 15 residues.

The V and J genes are TRBV19 and TRBJ1-2; D is unclear. The CDR3 contains 12 residues. V shed 1 base and J shed 8 bases, with 8 bases lying between them. Germline-derived CDR1 and CDR2 are LNHDA and SQIVND (reference sequence). The CDR3 spells CASSIGIRGYTF. Written as DNA, the CDR3 is TGTGCCAGTAGTATAGGCATTCGAGGCTACACCTTC.

The gene calls are TRBV19 and TRBJ2-1, with D perhaps TRBD1 (6 bases). The CDR3 is 12 residues long. Trimming stripped 7 bases from V and 8 bases from J, with 12 bases between. Germline assignment: CDR1 LNHDA and CDR2 SQIVND (reference sequence). Here the CDR3 DNA reads TGTGCCAGTACTCAACAGGGTGATGAGCAGTTCTTC. Translating it yields CASTQQGDEQFF.

This chain uses TRBV9 with TRBJ2-3, with a possible D match to TRBD2 (6 bases). Trimming pared 4 bases from V and 10 bases from J, leaving 16 bases between. In germline, CDR1 is SGDLS, CDR2 YYNGEE. This CDR3 contains 13 residues. The CDR3 here is CASSIGPGEAQYF. DNA for the CDR3: TGTGCCAGCAGCATCGGACCGGGAGAGGCGCAGTATTTT.

The chain links TRBV6-5 to TRBJ2-7; a weak D match, TRBD1 (6 bases). The germline CDR1 and CDR2 sequences are MNHEY and SVGAGI. This CDR3 contains 14 residues. V shed 2 bases and J shed 6 bases, with 14 bases lying between them. CDR3 loop: CASSYRLDRSEQYF. The CDR3, as DNA: TGTGCCAGCAGTTACCGTCTCGACAGGTCCGAGCAGTACTTC.

The chain employs TRBV7-8 and TRBJ2-7; 11 bases match TRBD1. There are 13 residues in the CDR3. The V gene end was trimmed by 7 bases and the J gene end by 7 bases; junction bases not matched to a gene: 6. Looked up from germline, CDR1 is SGHVS and CDR2 is FQNEAQ. CDR3 sequence (DNA): TGTGCCAGCACGGACAGGGGGCTCGGTGAGCAGTACTTC. It codes for CASTDRGLGEQYF.

The rearrangement uses TRBV5-4 and TRBJ2-2, with TRBD2 identical over 11 bases. Germline assignment: CDR1 SGHNT and CDR2 YYREEE (reference sequence). The CDR3 sequence is 16 residues long. V lost 4 bases and J lost 6; bases outside the gene matches: 8. For the CDR3, the DNA is TGTGCCAGCAGCCCTAGACTAGCGGGGCCCCCCGGGGAGCTGTTTTTT. It specifies CASSPRLAGPPGELFF.

The V gene is TRBV5-1, the J gene TRBJ1-2, with 7 bases aligning to TRBD1. Trimming took 4 bases from V and 5 from J; bases not matched to a gene: 11. The germline V gene encodes CDR1 SGHRS and CDR2 YFSETQ. The CDR3 is 15 residues long. CDR3 residues: CASSINGDRAYGYTF. CDR3 DNA sequence: TGCGCCAGCAGCATCAATGGAGACAGGGCTTATGGCTACACCTTC.

This clone is a singleton in its sample. The chain joins TRBV15 to TRBJ1-1, with D uncertain. Trimming stripped 1 base from V and 0 bases from J, with 6 bases between. Germline V gives CDR1 LNHNV, CDR2 YYDKDF (reference sequence). The CDR3 has 14 residues. Here the CDR3 reads CATSRGQLNTEAFF. The CDR3 coding sequence is TGTGCCACCAGCAGAGGCCAGTTGAACACTGAAGCTTTCTTT.

The chain is built from TRBV29-1 and TRBJ1-3, with unresolved D. Germline values: CDR1 SQVTM, CDR2 ANQGSEA. V lost 7 bases, J lost 0 bases, and 7 bases lay in between. There are 12 residues in the CDR3. The CDR3 loop reads CSAHNSGNTIYF. The CDR3 DNA reads as TGCAGCGCCCATAACTCTGGAAACACCATATATTTT.

V and J are TRBV3-1 (or the pseudogene TRBV3-2) and TRBJ1-5, with D possibly being TRBD1 (5 bases). With 3 bases removed from V and 9 bases from J, the gap between germline ends came to 15 bases. Germline V gives CDR1 LGHDT, CDR2 YNNKEL (reference sequence). There are 14 residues in the CDR3. The DNA for the CDR3 is TGTGCCAGCAGCCAGAACGGTGACCAGGGGCCCCAGCATTTT. Its translation: CASSQNGDQGPQHF.